The 4 T cell receptor beta chains reported below all come from one sample, sequenced in a study of blood T cell repertoires in COVID-19. The assay was immunoSEQ multiplex PCR, and TCRdb's table has in-frame clones only and misses some. The profile shows over 95,000 clones, approximately 80% of them singletons. What was sequenced was peripheral blood. These receptors all stem from a human donor in a cohort sampled during active COVID-19.

V and J are TRBV24-1 and TRBJ1-2; 9 bases are shared with TRBD1. Looked up from germline, CDR1 is KGHDR and CDR2 is SFDVKD. The CDR3 loop spans 15 amino acids. Trimming removed 4 bases from V and 5 bases from J; junction bases left unmatched: 7. The CDR3 nucleotides read TGTGCCACCAGTGAACCACCGGGACAGGGATATGGCTACACCTTC. This gives the protein CATSEPPGQGYGYTF.

The V call is TRBV5-1, the J call TRBJ2-3; 12 bases fit TRBD1. Germline loops: CDR1 SGHRS, CDR2 YFSETQ. J lost 4 bases, V lost 4 bases, and 4 bases had no gene match. The CDR3 contains 15 residues. The chain's CDR3 is CASSPGTGGSDTQYF. The CDR3 bases are TGCGCCAGCAGCCCCGGGACAGGGGGCTCAGATACGCAGTATTTT.

This chain connects TRBV18 to TRBJ2-3, with 7 bases fitting TRBD1. The CDR3 has 17 amino acids. The J segment lost 8 bases and the V segment lost 3 bases, leaving 17 bases of the junction unmatched. Germline-derived CDR1 and CDR2 are KGHSH and LQKENI. In nucleotides, the CDR3 is TGTGCCAGCTCACCCCATCCGACAGGGTCGCAGGGTGGTACGCAGTATTTT. Protein: CASSPHPTGSQGGTQYF.

The chain is built from TRBV15 and TRBJ1-3; TRBD1 matches at 7 bases. The CDR3 runs 20 residues. The germline CDR1 and CDR2 sequences are LNHNV and YYDKDF (reference sequence). The ends lost 5 bases at V and 2 bases at J; junction bases unmatched: 21. The CDR3 DNA reads TGTGCCACCAGCGGTGCTGGCCAGGGGGGTTCTAAATTCGCTGGAAACACCATATATTTT. Translation: CATSGAGQGGSKFAGNTIYF. The complete variable domain, with remaining parts taken from reference TRBV15 and TRBJ1-3, reads DAMVIQNPRYQVTQFGKPVTLSCSQTLNHNVMYWYQQKSSQAPKLLFHYYDKDFNNEADTPDNFQSRRPNTSFCFLDIRSPGLGDTAMYLCATSGAGQGGSKFAGNTIYFGEGSWLTVV.